A single sample gave rise to the 15 T cell receptor beta chains below, sequenced in a study of blood T cell repertoires in COVID-19. Clones were sequenced by immunoSEQ multiplex PCR, and TCRdb holds only the in-frame ones, with some missing. The repertoire consists of around 150,000 clones, with approximately 90% occurring once and the leading ten covering about 2.3%. The specimen was peripheral blood. All receptors come from a man aged 18 to 30 with acute or convalescent COVID-19.

This chain joins TRBV9 and TRBJ1-2; D is perhaps TRBD1 (6 bases). The V gene's germline CDR1 is SGDLS and CDR2 YYNGEE. Trimming took off 0 bases at V and 3 bases at J, with 15 bases between the two ends. The length of the CDR3 is 16 residues. The CDR3 loop is CASSVERGADDYGYTF. The DNA of the CDR3 is TGTGCCAGCAGCGTAGAGCGGGGGGCGGATGACTATGGCTACACCTTC.

The V call is TRBV11-2, the J call TRBJ1-1; 8 bases are a match to TRBD1. V gave up 2 bases and J gave up 0 bases; unmatched junction bases: 5. There are 16 residues in the CDR3. Germline V lookup: CDR1 SGHAT, CDR2 FQNNGV. The CDR3 nucleotides read TGTGCCAGCAGCTTAAGACAGGGGCCGTTGAACACTGAAGCTTTCTTT. It translates to CASSLRQGPLNTEAFF.

V and J are TRBV6-5 and TRBJ1-2; 10 bases fit TRBD1. The length of the CDR3 is 14 residues. Trimming took 6 bases from V and 3 from J; bases not matched to a gene: 4. The germline CDR1 and CDR2 sequences are MNHEY and SVGAGI. The CDR3 protein is CASSFGQGDYGYTF. The CDR3 nucleotides are TGTGCCAGCAGCTTTGGACAGGGGGACTATGGCTACACCTTC.

Turning to this clone: Other DNA sequences in this specimen translate into the identical CDR3. CDR3 in amino acids: CASSVGLAGYNEQFF. The CDR3 DNA is TGTGCCAGCAGCGTCGGACTAGCGGGATACAATGAGCAGTTCTTC. V gene TRBV9 combines with J gene TRBJ2-1, with 12 bases fitting TRBD2. Trimming removed 2 bases from V and 4 bases from J; junction bases left unmatched: 1. There are 15 residues in the CDR3. Per germline, CDR1 SGDLS and CDR2 YYNGEE.

The chain uses TRBV19 and TRBJ1-1; 7 bases agree with TRBD1. Germline trimming cut 9 bases from V and 4 bases from J; bases unmatched to any gene: 5. The CDR3 is 12 amino acids. In germline, CDR1 is LNHDA, CDR2 SQIVND (reference sequence). CDR3 nucleotide sequence: TGTGCCAGCTTACAGGGGTCCACTGAAGCTTTCTTT. This sequence encodes CASLQGSTEAFF.

Only one count was recorded for this clone. This chain connects TRBV18 to TRBJ2-2; D ambiguous. Germline CDR1 and CDR2: KGHSH and LQKENI. CDR3 length: 14 residues. Trimming took 6 bases from V and 2 from J, leaving 10 bases between them. The CDR3 spells CASSSLENTGELFF. In DNA, the CDR3 is TGTGCCAGCTCGTCTCTAGAAAACACCGGGGAGCTGTTTTTT.

This chain uses TRBV18 with TRBJ1-1; 9 positions agree with TRBD1. V gave up 3 bases and J gave up 4 bases; unmatched junction bases: 6. Germline-derived CDR1 and CDR2 are KGHSH and LQKENI. This CDR3 has 15 amino acids. CDR3 DNA: TGTGCCAGCTCACCTTACAGGGGGCGGACCACTGAAGCTTTCTTT. Amino acids: CASSPYRGRTTEAFF.

This chain links TRBV3-1 (or the pseudogene TRBV3-2) with TRBJ2-5; TRBD2 matches 13 bases. The CDR3 is made up of 14 amino acids. The J segment lost 9 bases and the V segment lost 5 bases, leaving 6 bases of the junction unmatched. The germline V gene has CDR1 LGHDT and CDR2 YNNKEL (reference sequence). CDR3 amino acids: CASSLGLAGAAQYF. The CDR3 bases are TGTGCCAGCAGCTTAGGACTAGCGGGGGCGGCCCAGTACTTC.

The chain has TRBV5-1 and TRBJ2-7; the match to TRBD1 covers 8 bases. CDR1 and CDR2 (germline): SGHRS, YFSETQ. The CDR3 consists of 14 residues. Trimming removed 3 bases from V and 3 bases from J; junction bases left unmatched: 5. This CDR3 reads CASSSVDRGYEQYF. In nucleotides, the CDR3 is TGCGCCAGCAGCTCCGTCGACAGGGGCTACGAGCAGTACTTC.

This clone has just a few counts. The V call is TRBV7-9, the J call TRBJ1-2; 8 bases are shared with TRBD1. Germline trimming cut 10 bases from V and 4 bases from J; bases unmatched to any gene: 11. The CDR3 covers 14 residues. Germline lookup yields CDR1 SEHNR and CDR2 FQNEAQ (reference sequence). CDR3 coding DNA: TGTGCCACCCTAGCAGGGACAGGATCCTATGGCTACACCTTC. Encoded protein: CATLAGTGSYGYTF. Based on the CDR3 plus reference TRBV7-9 and TRBJ1-2, the full variable domain is DTGVSQNPRHKITKRGQNVTFRCDPISEHNRLYWYRQTLGQGPEFLTYFQNEAQLEKSRLLSDRFSAERPKGSFSTLEIQRTEQGDSAMYLCATLAGTGSYGYTFGSGTRLTVV.

V usage is TRBV30 and J usage is TRBJ1-6; perhaps TRBD1 as D (5 bases). The V gene lost 4 bases and the J gene lost 0 bases, with 13 bases spanning the gap. CDR3 size: 16 residues. Germline V lookup: CDR1 GTSNPN, CDR2 SVGIG (reference sequence). The CDR3: CAWTGGTSSYNSPLHF. DNA for the CDR3: TGTGCCTGGACCGGGGGGACCAGCTCCTATAATTCACCCCTCCACTTT.

The chain is built from TRBV5-4 and TRBJ2-7; 10 bases line up with TRBD1. Per the germline V gene, CDR1 is SGHNT and CDR2 is YYREEE (reference sequence). This CDR3 spans 13 amino acids. The J segment lost 6 bases and the V segment lost 4 bases, leaving 4 bases of the junction unmatched. DNA for the CDR3: TGTGCCAGCAGCCGGGACAGGGGACCCGAGCAGTACTTC. Residues: CASSRDRGPEQYF.

CDR3 in amino acids: CASSLGGSDEQYF. CDR3 DNA sequence: TGTGCCAGCAGTTTAGGCGGGAGTGACGAGCAGTACTTC. The chain carries TRBV28 and TRBJ2-7; 7 bases align to TRBD2. In germline, CDR1 is MDHEN, CDR2 SYDVKM. The CDR3 has 13 residues. Unmatched junction bases numbered 3, after V lost 2 bases and J lost 5 bases. Complete variable domain (other parts from reference TRBV28 and TRBJ2-7): DVKVTQSSRYLVKRTGEKVFLECVQDMDHENMFWYRQDPGLGLRLIYFSYDVKMKEKGDIPEGYSVSREKKERFSLILESASTNQTSMYLCASSLGGSDEQYFGPGTRLTVT.

The chain is built from TRBV6-1 and TRBJ1-1; possibly TRBD1 for D (5 bases). The V end was cut by 2 bases, the J end by 4 bases, with 14 bases between. Germline V lookup: CDR1 MNHNS, CDR2 SASEGT. CDR3 length: 15 residues. CDR3 DNA: TGTGCCAGCAGTGAATATGGGGGGGAGGCCACTGAAGCTTTCTTT. Its protein product is CASSEYGGEATEAFF.

The gene calls are TRBV7-9 and TRBJ2-5; 7 nucleotides line up with TRBD1. Per germline, CDR1 SEHNR and CDR2 FQNEAQ (reference sequence). The CDR3 spans 14 residues. V dropped 3 bases and J dropped 0; count of bases not matched to a gene: 1. The CDR3 sequence is CASSLGQYQETQYF. The CDR3 coding sequence is TGTGCCAGCAGCTTGGGACAGTACCAAGAGACCCAGTACTTC.